The 27 T cell receptor beta chains in this list originate from one sample, sequenced in a study of blood T cell repertoires in COVID-19. The repertoire was sequenced with immunoSEQ multiplex PCR; TCRdb's copy has only in-frame clones and lacks some. Of about 480,000 clones in the sample, roughly 88% were seen once. The sequencing input was PBMCs or T cells enriched from blood (not recorded which). The receptors come from a woman aged 40 to 49 who had recovered from COVID-19.

The V call is TRBV7-2, the J call TRBJ1-2; D is possibly TRBD1 (6 bases). Trimming removed 5 bases at V and 3 bases at J, with 16 bases between. Germline V gene sequence: CDR1 SGHTA, CDR2 FQGNSA. The CDR3 consists of 15 residues. As DNA, the CDR3 is TGTGCCAGCAGCCGCAGGGGAGGGATATACTATGGCTACACCTTC. Its translation is CASSRRGGIYYGYTF. The entire variable domain, with the rest obtained from reference TRBV7-2 and TRBJ1-2, is as follows: GAGVSQSPSNKVTEKGKDVELRCDPISGHTALYWYRQSLGQGLEFLIYFQGNSAPDKSGLPSDRFSAERTGGSVSTLTIQRTQQEDSAVYLCASSRRGGIYYGYTFGSGTRLTVV.

The V call is TRBV5-4, the J call TRBJ1-4; a weak D match, TRBD1 (6 bases). The CDR3 has 16 residues. Germline V gene data show CDR1 as SGHNT and CDR2 as YYREEE (reference sequence). The germline V and J ends were trimmed by 0 bases and 8 bases, with 17 bases remaining between them. The CDR3 loop reads CASSLAGGAEGEKLFF. CDR3 DNA: TGTGCCAGCAGCTTGGCGGGGGGGGCCGAAGGCGAAAAACTGTTTTTT.

The chain links TRBV7-8 to TRBJ2-3; no reliable D call. There are 13 residues in the CDR3. Between the trimmed V and J ends, which lost 8 bases and 6 bases, there was a span of 15 bases. Germline assignment: CDR1 SGHVS and CDR2 FQNEAQ. DNA for the CDR3: TGTGCCAGCGACTCGGGTTCAATGGATACGCAGTATTTT. It is translated as CASDSGSMDTQYF.

The J gene is TRBJ1-2, the V gene TRBV24-1; 7 nucleotides line up with TRBD1. This CDR3 has 14 residues. Germline V gene data show CDR1 as KGHDR and CDR2 as SFDVKD. The V and J ends lost 3 bases and 7 bases, in that order; junction bases with no gene match: 7. The CDR3 DNA sequence: TGTGCCACCAGTGATCCACCTGACAGGGCTGGCTACACCTTC. Amino acids: CATSDPPDRAGYTF.

The rearrangement joins TRBV7-9 to TRBJ1-5; a weak D match, TRBD1 (6 bases). Trimming left V 5 bases short and J 3 bases short, with 11 bases between. The CDR3 covers 14 residues. Germline V gene sequence: CDR1 SEHNR, CDR2 FQNEAQ (reference sequence). CDR3 in DNA: TGTGCCAGCAGCCTCGGACAGAACAATCAGCCCCAGCATTTT. As protein: CASSLGQNNQPQHF. The whole variable domain, filled in from reference TRBV7-9 and TRBJ1-5, reads DTGVSQNPRHKITKRGQNVTFRCDPISEHNRLYWYRQTLGQGPEFLTYFQNEAQLEKSRLLSDRFSAERPKGSFSTLEIQRTEQGDSAMYLCASSLGQNNQPQHFGDGTRLSIL.

The CDR3 reads CASSQVLFPRGYTF. CDR3 sequence (DNA): TGCGCCAGCAGCCAAGTCCTTTTTCCCCGGGGCTACACCTTC. This chain uses TRBV4-1 with TRBJ1-2; D is undetermined. V shed 1 base and J shed 8 bases, with 14 bases lying between them. This CDR3 is built from 14 residues. Germline-derived CDR1 and CDR2 are MGHRA and YSYEKL.

The chain employs TRBV12-5 and TRBJ2-2; no clear D. Per the germline V gene, CDR1 is LGHNT and CDR2 is FRNRAP. There are 16 residues in the CDR3. Between the trimmed V and J ends, which lost 6 bases and 0 bases, there was a span of 14 bases. In DNA, the CDR3 is TGTGCTAGTGGCCCTGGCGGCTGGGCGAACACCGGGGAGCTGTTTTTT. It is translated as CASGPGGWANTGELFF.

The V gene is TRBV11-3, the J gene TRBJ1-1, with D tentatively TRBD1 (5 bases). The V end lost 4 bases, the J end lost 0 bases, and 12 bases lay between the germline ends. This CDR3 is built from 15 residues. The germline CDR1 and CDR2 sequences are SGHNT and YENEEA. This CDR3 is CASSSGGTVNTEAFF. The CDR3 DNA follows: TGTGCCAGCAGCTCCGGGGGGACGGTGAACACTGAAGCTTTCTTT.

The chain joins TRBV30 to TRBJ1-1; a weak D match, TRBD1 (6 bases). Germline CDR1 GTSNPN, CDR2 SVGIG (reference sequence). The V end was cut by 4 bases, the J end by 0 bases, with 15 bases between. The CDR3 length is 15 residues. The CDR3 sequence is CAWNGGRSLNTEAFF. CDR3 bases: TGTGCCTGGAATGGGGGCCGGAGCTTGAACACTGAAGCTTTCTTT.

This rearrangement joins TRBV7-9 to TRBJ2-1; 13 bases are a match to TRBD2. The germline CDR1 and CDR2 sequences are SEHNR and FQNEAQ (reference sequence). The CDR3 consists of 17 residues. The V gene end was trimmed by 5 bases and the J gene end by 4 bases; junction bases not matched to a gene: 8. CDR3 bases: TGTGCCAGCAGCCCTACAATGACTAGCGGGAGGTACAATGAGCAGTTCTTC. Amino acids: CASSPTMTSGRYNEQFF.

This chain links TRBV5-1 with TRBJ2-3; D is unclear. CDR1 is SGHRS, CDR2 YFSETQ, per germline. This CDR3 contains 14 residues. V was trimmed by 0 bases and J by 0 bases, leaving 5 bases between them. The CDR3 sequence is CASSLVPSTDTQYF. The CDR3 DNA reads TGCGCCAGCAGCTTGGTCCCTAGCACAGATACGCAGTATTTT.

The J gene is TRBJ1-2, the V gene TRBV7-8; 8 bases align to TRBD1. Germline-derived CDR1 and CDR2 are SGHVS and FQNEAQ. This CDR3 spans 16 amino acids. V lost 5 bases, J lost 7 bases, and 15 bases stayed unmatched. In DNA, the CDR3 is TGTGCCAGCAGCCCCCTGTCCGGACAGGGAATCCGTGGCTACACCTTC. It yields the protein CASSPLSGQGIRGYTF.

The J gene is TRBJ1-1, the V gene TRBV9; D is possibly TRBD1 (5 bases). The CDR3 consists of 15 residues. Germline CDR1 and CDR2: SGDLS and YYNGEE. V was cut by 3 bases and J by 1 base, with 13 bases left in between. The CDR3 sequence: CASSARSTGNTEAFF. CDR3 DNA: TGTGCCAGCAGCGCCCGATCCACAGGGAACACTGAAGCTTTCTTT.

This chain joins TRBV5-8 and TRBJ1-6, with 10 bases lining up with TRBD1. The V segment lost 4 bases and the J segment 8 bases; nucleotides outside the gene matches: 6. Germline V gene data show CDR1 as SGHTS and CDR2 as YDEGEE. The CDR3 length is 15 residues. In DNA, the CDR3 is TGTGCCAGCAGCCGAACCGACAGGGGGCATTCACCCCTCCACTTT. This sequence encodes CASSRTDRGHSPLHF.

The chain joins TRBV4-3 to TRBJ2-1, with D tentatively TRBD1 (5 bases). V gave up 4 bases and J gave up 4 bases, with 17 bases separating them. Germline values: CDR1 LGHNA, CDR2 YSLEER. The length of the CDR3 is 16 residues. The CDR3 loop reads CASSRRGQTVYNEQFF. The CDR3 nucleotides read TGCGCCAGCAGCCGTAGGGGTCAAACTGTTTACAATGAGCAGTTCTTC.

DNA of the CDR3: TGTGCCAGCAGCTTCTCAGGCCAGGAGGGGGCTTTCTTT. Translation gives CASSFSGQEGAFF. The chain is built from TRBV5-6 and TRBJ1-1, with D maybe TRBD1 (5 bases). Between the trimmed V and J ends, which lost 2 bases and 11 bases, there was a span of 16 bases. This CDR3 is 13 amino acids long. Germline CDR1 is SGHDT and CDR2 is YYEEEE.

The chain couples TRBV7-2 to TRBJ2-7; D call uncertain. The CDR3 has 15 residues. The V gene lost 2 bases and the J gene lost 3 bases, with 14 bases spanning the gap. Germline CDR1 is SGHTA and CDR2 is FQGNSA. CDR3 sequence reads: CASSLTRLEVYEQYF. CDR3 in DNA: TGTGCCAGCAGCTTAACGAGGCTCGAAGTCTACGAGCAGTACTTC.

V usage is TRBV24-1 and J usage is TRBJ2-1, with 10 bases matching TRBD2. This CDR3 spans 15 amino acids. V lost 2 bases, J lost 7 bases, and 4 bases stayed unmatched. Germline CDR1 and CDR2: KGHDR and SFDVKD. The CDR3 is CATSDSGLAKNEQFF. The CDR3 DNA reads as TGTGCCACCAGTGATTCGGGACTAGCGAAGAATGAGCAGTTCTTC.

The rearrangement links TRBV11-2 to TRBJ1-4; D possibly corresponds to TRBD1 (6 bases). The CDR3 runs to 15 residues. The germline gives CDR1 SGHAT, CDR2 FQNNGV. The V and J ends lost 6 bases and 5 bases respectively, with 16 bases between them. The CDR3 DNA is TGTGCCAGCAGGAGGCCGGGACACCGAAATGAAAAACTGTTTTTT. Encoded protein: CASRRPGHRNEKLFF.

V gene TRBV9 combines with J gene TRBJ2-7; 10 bases map to TRBD2. With V trimmed by 3 bases and J by 2 bases, 11 bases remained unmatched. The CDR3 length is 17 residues. Per the germline V gene, CDR1 is SGDLS and CDR2 is YYNGEE. CDR3: CASSASRSSGSPYEQYF. In nucleotides, the CDR3 is TGTGCCAGCAGCGCATCCCGGTCTAGCGGGAGCCCCTACGAGCAGTACTTC.

The chain is built from TRBV6-5 and TRBJ1-2; possible D gene TRBD1, 5 bases. The germline V and J ends were trimmed by 7 bases and 5 bases, with 20 bases remaining between them. The germline gives CDR1 MNHEY, CDR2 SVGAGI. CDR3 length: 15 residues. CDR3 DNA sequence: TGTGCCAGCATCCCGAGATCAGGGAAAGAGTATGGCTACACCTTC. Encoded protein: CASIPRSGKEYGYTF.

The chain employs TRBV14 and TRBJ2-1, with a possible D match to TRBD2 (7 bases). Germline V gene sequence: CDR1 SGHDN, CDR2 FVKESK. The CDR3 has 18 residues. Trimming took 2 bases from V and 1 from J, leaving 18 bases between them. CDR3 residues: CASSQIWGREPSYNEQFF. CDR3 nucleotides: TGTGCCAGCAGCCAAATTTGGGGGCGGGAGCCTTCCTACAATGAGCAGTTCTTC.

The chain recombines TRBV10-2 with TRBJ2-7; 11 nucleotides line up with TRBD2. J gave up 4 bases and V 7 bases, and 12 bases lay outside the gene matches. The CDR3 extends over 16 amino acids. Germline CDR1 reads WSHSY; CDR2 reads SAAADI. In DNA, the CDR3 is TGCGCCAGCACCCCCCAAGGGACTAGCGGCCTTTACGAGCAGTACTTC. It is translated as CASTPQGTSGLYEQYF.

The chain employs TRBV15 and TRBJ1-2, with D maybe TRBD1 (5 bases). CDR3 length: 14 residues. Germline V lookup: CDR1 LNHNV, CDR2 YYDKDF (reference sequence). V was clipped by 3 bases and J by 3 bases, with 11 bases between them. CDR3 nucleotides: TGTGCCACCAGCAGGGACAATCGGTACTATGGCTACACCTTC. Translation gives CATSRDNRYYGYTF.

The CDR3 nucleotides are TGTGCCAGCAGTTGGAGCGGGAGAGTCGCCTACAATGAGCAGTTCTTC. It translates to CASSWSGRVAYNEQFF. The chain joins TRBV6-5 to TRBJ2-1; 8 bases line up with TRBD2. V shed 4 bases, J shed 2 bases, and the junction held 7 bases outside the gene matches. Germline V CDR1 and CDR2: MNHEY, SVGAGI. The CDR3 has 16 residues.

The genes are TRBV24-1 and TRBJ2-3; 12 nucleotides align to TRBD2. The germline V gene encodes CDR1 KGHDR and CDR2 SFDVKD. With V trimmed by 0 bases and J by 9 bases, 6 bases remained unmatched. The CDR3 loop spans 16 amino acids. CDR3 sequence reads: CATSDLSLAGGETQYF. The CDR3 DNA sequence: TGTGCCACCAGTGATTTGAGCCTAGCGGGAGGGGAGACGCAGTATTTT.

This clone was seen a single time. Here the CDR3 reads CASSPHGGTGVFEQYF. CDR3 DNA sequence: TGTGCCAGCAGCCCCCATGGAGGGACAGGGGTCTTCGAGCAGTACTTC. The V and J genes are TRBV3-1 (or the pseudogene TRBV3-2) and TRBJ2-7; 10 bases fit TRBD1. The CDR3 contains 16 residues. V was clipped by 4 bases and J by 6 bases; unmatched bases: 12. Germline V gene lookup returns CDR1 LGHDT and CDR2 YNNKEL (reference sequence).